The clone carrying this TCR beta chain was observed many times. The antigen is unknown. The data are from a study of T cells in Graves' hyperthyroidism and ophthalmopathy. Regarding the study as a whole: Most clonotypes that expanded in the thyroid above 0.001 also showed up in blood.

V lost 11 bases, J lost 7 bases, and 26 bases lay in between. This CDR3 is 15 amino acids long. Germline CDR1 ENHRY, CDR2 SYGVKD. TCR beta CDR3 sequences were amplified from RNA transcripts. The TCR CDR3 was amplified in a first-round RT-PCR using the HTBI primer set. TCRdb recomputed calls from the multiplex PCR reads with MiXCR, one row per CDR3 protein. The data show a few hundred thousand distinct CDR3 sequences, 16% seen once. Diagnosis rested on symptoms, serum thyroxine and TRAb, thyroid ultrasound, and orbital computed tomography. PBMCs were derived from approximately 10 ml fresh peripheral blood.

The sequence derives from a woman aged 40 to 49 with Graves' ophthalmopathy. Sequenced: blood. The genes are TRBV10-3 and TRBJ1-2, with D perhaps TRBD1 (6 bases). Written as DNA, the CDR3 is TGTGCCGTGGGGGCAGCGCAACGGCCGGGTAGTGGCTACACCTTC. This translates into CAVGAAQRPGSGYTF.